This TCR beta chain was profiled in a study of shared clonotypes between healthy human individuals (dated by TCRdb to the early 2020s). With respect to the entire study: Two women and three men aged 18 to 49 years were included in the cohort. Per donor, three plates each were used for CD4 naive and CD4 memory, two for CD8 naive, and one for CD8 memory. To estimate repertoire size and how much clonotypes are shared between individuals, the study performed deep sequencing of blood TCR repertoires from five healthy adults. To increase sequencing depth and limit assay-specific biases, TCR repertoire library preparation and sequencing were carried out by different laboratories using diverse techniques. Per donor, leukapheresis produced somewhere between about 0.94 and 9 billion PBMCs. The paper as a whole reports these results and caveats: Rarefaction of sorted-subset datasets indicated incomplete sequencing despite the large sequencing depth. The small number of donors limited the genetic and exposure-history diversity represented. Sharing across several donors was observed for 5% to 6.5% of naive CD4, less than 4% of naive CD8, over 2% of memory CD4, and about 0.4% of memory CD8 clonotypes. Based on pairwise subsampling, the degree of clonotype sharing among donors was expected to be affected by sequencing depth. Sampling was limited to blood, and TCR repertoires in tissue likely differ from TCR repertoires in blood. Estimated clonotype richness was generally larger for naive than for memory subsets. Compared with non-shared clonotypes, the clonotypes found in all four sorted-subset donors had higher generation probabilities.

Worth noting for this clone: Its antigen remains unidentified. Base qualities are not recorded, but no much larger clone differs from it by a single base.

From the germline V gene, CDR1 is MGHRA and CDR2 is YSYEKL. V ends up 0 bases short and J 4 bases short, with an unmatched junction base count of 6. The CDR3 holds 15 amino acids from the cysteine to the phenylalanine. The CDR3 DNA has 45 bases and is translated from base 1. CD8 naive samples consisted of CD45RO-negative cells that were positively selected for CCR7, yielding a CD45RA+CCR7+ population without TemRA cells. The donors were healthy, HIV-negative adults who had no recently reported acute infections or vaccinations. Every donor was a Caucasian adult living in Nashville, Tennessee, USA. Blood was obtained by leukapheresis, after which PBMCs were separated by Ficoll-Histopaque density gradient centrifugation and cryopreserved in liquid nitrogen vapor phase. Purity and quantity of every magnetically sorted T cell population were checked by analytical flow cytometry. Genomic DNA was isolated from every sorted fraction and measured by UV absorbance on a Nanodrop 2000c.

Using the deep immunoSEQ assay, TCR CDR3 regions were amplified from genomic DNA by multiplex PCR. Genomic DNA extracted from each cell subset was distributed evenly over all wells of several immunoSEQ 96-well plates, and each plate served as one replicate. For sorted subsets, around 0.2 ug of genomic DNA, equivalent to some 33,000 T cell genomes, went into each replicate PCR. Purified libraries were quantified with a Qubit 3.0 fluorometer, sized on a Bioanalyzer 2100, and re-quantified with the KAPA Library Quantification kit. A separate single-read 150-cycle Illumina NextSeq 550 flow cell was used to sequence each immunoSEQ 96-well plate. Under the source paper's analysis protocol: The immunoSEQ output contained only junctional sequences without quality scores, so filtering could not match that applied to full-length reads. To assign V/J genes and CDR3, sequences were annotated against IMGT germline references using PyIR, a Python wrapper for IgBLAST v1.9. Reads were removed for weak V/J assignments (E-value above 1e-6), missing CDR3, stop codons, out-of-frame junctions, or ambiguous translated residues. V3J clonotypes were defined as sequences sharing an identical inferred V gene, J gene, and CDR3 amino acid sequence. To compute the percentage overlap between repertoires, the number of shared unique clonotypes was divided by the size of the smaller repertoire. Richness of each repertoire was evaluated using RTK rarefaction, the Chao1 estimator, and Recon v2.1 estimates of unobserved clonotypes. For all TCRbeta clonotypes obtained by the gDNA method from several donors, generation probabilities were computed with OLGA. The source is immuneACCESS, and TCRdb retained only in-frame sequences with V and J called. Part of the clones is not carried over; for the studies checked, unresolved V genes explain less than half of this, and the remainder is unexplained. V and J calls and clone size follow that table, whereas D and trimming were derived from the DNA. This sample has 1.5 million to 2.5 million clones in its table, and over 85% of those were observed once. Of the sample, around 1.2% is held by the ten largest clones.

Sequencing was performed on naive CD8+ T cells sorted from blood. The sample's cell subset or site label, decoded: CD45RA+CCR7+. The sequence derives from a man younger than 35 in good health. The rearrangement combines TRBV4-1 with TRBJ2-7, with 7 bases aligning to TRBD2. The CDR3 sequence is CASSQDPSSGYEQYF. The DNA reads TGCGCCAGCAGCCAAGATCCCTCTAGCGGTTACGAGCAGTACTTC.